Listed here are 31 T cell receptor beta chains from one sample, sequenced in a study of identical twins listed by TCRdb under 2016. Library preparation used 5' RACE. The reads were generated on an Illumina HiSeq 2000. TCRdb trimmed the raw reads at Q25, called clones with MiXCR and kept productive beta chains. Under each unique CDR3 protein, matching rows form one entry showing the most common genes and DNA. This sample lists a few hundred thousand distinct CDR3 sequences; around 8% were detected once. The ten largest clones take up less than 4% of the sample. These data also featured in a second study, about yellow fever vaccine responses in identical twins.

Sequencing was carried out using CD8+ T cells sorted from blood. The origin of the receptors is a woman younger than 30 in good health.

The chain links TRBV4-3 to TRBJ1-3; D not resolved. The CDR3 sequence is 15 residues long. Trimming took 2 bases from V and 0 from J, leaving 8 bases between them. CDR1 is LGHNA and CDR2 is YSLEER in the germline V gene. The CDR3 loop is CASSQFQSSGNTIYF. Written as DNA, the CDR3 is TGCGCCAGCAGCCAATTCCAGAGCTCTGGAAACACCATATATTTT.

At least ten counts were recorded for this clonotype. J is TRBJ1-2 and V is TRBV25-1; the D gene is possibly TRBD1 (6 bases). V shed 2 bases and J shed 3 bases, with 13 bases lying between them. Germline V CDR1 and CDR2: MGHDK, SYGVNS. The CDR3 runs 15 residues. The CDR3 here is CASSETGRGYYGYTF. In nucleotides, the CDR3 is TGTGCCAGCAGTGAAACCGGCAGGGGTTACTATGGCTACACCTTC.

This clonotype has just a few counts. The V gene is TRBV19, the J gene TRBJ2-6, with D possibly matching TRBD2 (5 bases). Trimming cost V 8 bases and J 0 bases, with 17 bases left between them. This CDR3 is 17 amino acids long. Looked up from germline, CDR1 is LNHDA and CDR2 is SQIVND (reference sequence). The CDR3 DNA reads TGTGCCAGTGAGCCAGAGGGAACCTTCTCTGGGGCCAACGTCCTGACTTTC. It specifies CASEPEGTFSGANVLTF.

The V and J genes are TRBV20-1 and TRBJ2-1, with D unclear. V dropped 3 bases and J dropped 9 bases, with 12 bases sitting between them. From germline, CDR1 is DFQATT and CDR2 SNEGSKA (reference sequence). The CDR3 is 12 residues long. The CDR3 DNA follows: TGCAGTGCTAGGGTCTCCTCGGTTGAGCAGTTCTTC. This codes for CSARVSSVEQFF.

This clonotype showed up just a few times. The chain has TRBV10-3 and TRBJ2-5; 9 positions agree with TRBD1. This CDR3 contains 15 residues. In germline, CDR1 is ENHRY, CDR2 SYGVKD. The V and J ends lost 5 bases and 1 base, in that order; junction bases with no gene match: 5. The CDR3 DNA is TGTGCCATCAGTCATGGGACAGGGATCCAAGAGACCCAGTACTTC. This encodes CAISHGTGIQETQYF.

This clonotype was detected a few times. V is TRBV5-1 and J is TRBJ1-2, with D perhaps matching TRBD1 (6 bases). The CDR3 is 16 residues long. The V gene's germline CDR1 is SGHRS and CDR2 YFSETQ. V lost 0 bases and J 0 bases, leaving 12 bases between the germline ends. CDR3 nucleotide sequence: TGCGCCAGCAGCTTGGAGTCGGCAGGGGCTAACTATGGCTACACCTTC. Translation gives CASSLESAGANYGYTF.

Many counts were recorded for this clonotype. The V and J genes are TRBV12-3 or TRBV12-4 and TRBJ2-5; D not certain. This CDR3 comprises 14 residues. The germline V and J ends were trimmed by 5 bases and 2 bases, with 12 bases remaining between them. CDR3 nucleotides: TGTGCCAGCAGTACCGAGATGTGGCAAGAGACCCAGTACTTC. Its protein product is CASSTEMWQETQYF.

This clonotype was detected many times. V usage is TRBV29-1 and J usage is TRBJ2-1; D gene unclear. Trimming removed 7 bases at V and 8 bases at J, with 3 bases between. The germline V gene encodes CDR1 SQVTM and CDR2 ANQGSEA. The CDR3 runs 8 residues. CDR3: CSADEQFF. The CDR3, as DNA: TGCAGCGCGGATGAGCAGTTCTTC.

V is TRBV27 and J is TRBJ2-5; the match to TRBD2 covers 14 bases. The V segment lost 6 bases and the J segment 5 bases; nucleotides outside the gene matches: 5. The CDR3 totals 15 residues. Germline CDR1 is MNHEY and CDR2 is SMNVEV (reference sequence). CDR3 sequence reads: CASRRLAGGVETQYF. The CDR3 nucleotides read TGTGCCAGCAGACGACTAGCGGGAGGGGTTGAGACCCAGTACTTC.

The genes are TRBV4-3 and TRBJ2-7; no firm D call. Looked up from germline, CDR1 is LGHNA and CDR2 is YSLEER. With 0 bases removed from V and 2 bases from J, the gap between germline ends came to 11 bases. This CDR3 region has 15 residues. The DNA of the CDR3 is TGCGCCAGCAGCCAAGATGATACGGCGGCCTACGAGCAGTACTTC. Translated: CASSQDDTAAYEQYF.

In its sample, this clonotype was seen a few times. This rearrangement joins TRBV27 to TRBJ2-1; D gene uncertain. V was trimmed by 8 bases and J by 8 bases, leaving 4 bases between them. The germline gives CDR1 MNHEY, CDR2 SMNVEV (reference sequence). There are 9 residues in the CDR3. Here the CDR3 DNA reads TGTGCCAGCGGCGATGAGCAGTTCTTC. Amino acid sequence: CASGDEQFF.

This clonotype was seen a few times. CDR3: CASSLGQVLSSYNEQFF. The CDR3 bases are TGTGCCAGCAGCTTGGGACAGGTGCTAAGCTCCTACAATGAGCAGTTCTTC. The rearrangement links TRBV11-2 to TRBJ2-1; TRBD1 matches 8 bases. This CDR3 is 17 amino acids long. CDR1 is SGHAT and CDR2 is FQNNGV in the germline V gene. J was trimmed by 0 bases and V by 3 bases; bases with no gene match: 7.

Worth noting for this clonotype: Sequence at one end of the junction differs from germline and may be a read error. This sequence joins TRBV4-2 and TRBJ2-3; D is undetermined. CDR1 and CDR2 (germline): LGHNA, YNFKEQ. The CDR3 is 17 residues long. Here the CDR3 reads CASSQDRSAASTDTQYF. Here the CDR3 DNA reads TGCGCCAGCAGCCAAGATCGGTCGGCAGCTAGCACAGATACGCAGTATTTT.

DNA of the CDR3: TGTGCCACCAGTGAAGGGGCTATTCAGTACTTC. This codes for CATSEGAIQYF. This chain joins TRBV24-1 and TRBJ2-4; the D gene is possibly TRBD1 (5 bases). This CDR3 has 11 amino acids. Germline CDR1 reads KGHDR; CDR2 reads SFDVKD. Trimming pared 4 bases from V and 10 bases from J, leaving 7 bases between.

The V and J genes are TRBV6-1 and TRBJ2-3; 7 nucleotides match TRBD2. V lost 6 bases, J lost 1 base, and 7 bases stayed unmatched. The CDR3 is 15 residues long. Germline CDR1 reads MNHNS; CDR2 reads SASEGT. The CDR3 bases are TGTGCCAGCAGCCCAAGCGGGGCCCGCACAGATACGCAGTATTTT. Translation: CASSPSGARTDTQYF.

To note about this clonotype: This could be a read error, since a much larger clone is one nucleotide away. This CDR3 is missing its conserved last phenylalanine or tryptophan, likely due to a read error. The chain is built from TRBV29-1 and TRBJ2-7; unclear D gene. Looked up from germline, CDR1 is SQVTM and CDR2 is ANQGSEA. Trimming cost V 2 bases and J 3 bases, with 5 bases left between them. The CDR3 is 11 residues long. The CDR3 DNA reads as TGCAGCGTTGAAACCGACTACGAGCAGTACTAC. Encoded protein: CSVETDYEQYY.

This clonotype appeared many times. The rearrangement links TRBV6-2 or TRBV6-3 to TRBJ2-7, with 7 bases fitting TRBD1. With V trimmed by 11 bases and J by 1 base, 20 bases remained unmatched. Germline V CDR1 and CDR2: MNHEY, SVGEGT. This CDR3 is 17 amino acids long. The CDR3 DNA follows: TGTGCCGCCAGCGGTAAGACAGGGTTAGTTTTGTCCTACGAGCAGTACTTC. Its translation is CAASGKTGLVLSYEQYF.

This clonotype has at least ten counts. The chain employs TRBV6-1 and TRBJ1-6; perhaps TRBD1 as D (6 bases). Looked up from germline, CDR1 is MNHNS and CDR2 is SASEGT. This CDR3 has 16 residues. The V and J ends lost 1 base and 8 bases respectively, with 15 bases between them. In DNA form, the CDR3 reads TGTGCCAGCAGTGAAGTTGTCGGGGAGGGGGATTCACCCCTCCACTTT. As protein: CASSEVVGEGDSPLHF.

This clonotype was seen at least ten times. This chain uses TRBV12-3 or TRBV12-4 with TRBJ2-1; D may be TRBD2 (7 bases). The CDR3 has 14 amino acids. V was clipped by 7 bases and J by 7 bases, with 17 bases between them. CDR3 in amino acids: CASTGGPTSNEQFF. Here the CDR3 DNA reads TGTGCCAGCACGGGGGGCCCTACCTCGAATGAGCAGTTCTTC.

This sequence joins TRBV7-6 and TRBJ2-1, with D perhaps given as TRBD1 or TRBD2 (5 bases each). The germline V and J ends were trimmed by 4 bases and 0 bases, with 16 bases remaining between them. CDR3 length equals 17 residues. Germline V gene sequence: CDR1 SGHVS, CDR2 FNYEAQ. The CDR3 DNA is TGTGCCAGCAGCTCACGGCCCGGGACGAGCTCCTACAATGAGCAGTTCTTC. Its protein product is CASSSRPGTSSYNEQFF.

In its sample, this clonotype was seen a few times. This chain connects TRBV27 to TRBJ2-5; TRBD2 matches 9 bases. CDR1 is MNHEY, CDR2 SMNVEV, per germline (reference sequence). CDR3 size: 15 residues. V gave up 5 bases and J gave up 2 bases; unmatched junction bases: 6. The CDR3 reads CASSDKTSGQETQYF. The CDR3 DNA reads TGTGCCAGCAGTGATAAGACTAGCGGACAAGAGACCCAGTACTTC.

The J gene is TRBJ2-5, the V gene TRBV29-1; no reliable D call. Per germline, CDR1 SQVTM and CDR2 ANQGSEA. There are 14 residues in the CDR3. Trimming stripped 4 bases from V and 1 base from J, with 13 bases between. The CDR3 is CSVGENIRQETQYF. CDR3 coding DNA: TGCAGCGTTGGGGAAAATATTCGCCAAGAGACCCAGTACTTC.

A few counts support this clonotype. V gene TRBV4-3 combines with J gene TRBJ1-6; D perhaps matches TRBD1 (6 bases). V lost 0 bases, J lost 7 bases, and 13 bases lay in between. CDR3 length: 16 residues. Germline V gene sequence: CDR1 LGHNA, CDR2 YSLEER. CDR3 protein: CASSQDGQGFNSPLHF. CDR3 in DNA: TGCGCCAGCAGCCAAGATGGCCAGGGGTTCAATTCACCCCTCCACTTT.

This clonotype showed up just a few times. V gene TRBV18 combines with J gene TRBJ2-7, with D maybe TRBD2 (5 bases). This CDR3 has 12 residues. Trimming cost V 2 bases and J 7 bases, with 9 bases left between them. CDR1 is KGHSH and CDR2 is LQKENI in the germline V gene. The CDR3, as DNA: TGTGCCAGCTCACCAACACGGGAAGAGCAGTACTTC. As protein: CASSPTREEQYF.

In its sample, this clonotype was seen a few times. The gene calls are TRBV28 and TRBJ1-1; TRBD1 aligns across 8 bases. Trimming removed 7 bases from V and 1 base from J; junction bases left unmatched: 8. Germline-derived CDR1 and CDR2 are MDHEN and SYDVKM. This CDR3 is built from 15 residues. This CDR3 reads CASTPHRGRNTEAFF. The DNA for the CDR3 is TGTGCCAGCACCCCGCACAGGGGGAGGAACACTGAAGCTTTCTTT.

The sample holds a few counts of this clonotype. V and J are TRBV6-5 and TRBJ2-5, with D perhaps TRBD1 (6 bases). The CDR3 runs 14 residues. V lost 1 base and J 5 bases, leaving 11 bases between the germline ends. Germline CDR1 and CDR2: MNHEY and SVGAGI. The CDR3 here is CASSYYNRAETQYF. The CDR3, as DNA: TGTGCCAGCAGTTACTACAACAGGGCTGAGACCCAGTACTTC.

This clonotype was detected a few times. The CDR3 DNA follows: TGTGCCAGCACCGAGGGAGGCTCCTACAATGAGCAGTTCTTC. Translating gives CASTEGGSYNEQFF. V gene TRBV27 combines with J gene TRBJ2-1, with TRBD2 as a possible D gene (6 bases). CDR3 size: 14 residues. V lost 7 bases, J lost 0 bases, and 10 bases lay in between. Germline CDR1 MNHEY, CDR2 SMNVEV (reference sequence).

In its sample, this clonotype was seen a few times. The rearrangement joins TRBV5-6 to TRBJ2-1, with TRBD1 matching over 9 bases. The CDR3 extends over 16 amino acids. V was clipped by 0 bases and J by 5 bases; unmatched bases: 6. The germline gives CDR1 SGHDT, CDR2 YYEEEE. The chain's CDR3 is CASSLEGQGYNNEQFF. CDR3 sequence (DNA): TGTGCCAGCAGCTTGGAGGGACAGGGTTATAACAATGAGCAGTTCTTC. The complete variable domain, with remaining parts taken from reference TRBV5-6 and TRBJ2-1, reads DAGVTQSPTHLIKTRGQQVTLRCSPKSGHDTVSWYQQALGQGPQFIFQYYEEEERQRGNFPDRFSGHQFPNYSSELNVNALLLGDSALYLCASSLEGQGYNNEQFFGPGTRLTVL.

The sample holds many counts of this clonotype. The chain couples TRBV29-1 to TRBJ2-7; 9 positions agree with TRBD1. The germline V gene encodes CDR1 SQVTM and CDR2 ANQGSEA. The trim removed 4 bases at V and 2 bases at J, leaving 3 bases unmatched. The CDR3 covers 13 residues. DNA for the CDR3: TGCAGCGTTGGAGGGACAGGGACCTACGAGCAGTACTTC. It translates to CSVGGTGTYEQYF.

V usage is TRBV7-2 and J usage is TRBJ2-1; D is perhaps TRBD2 (7 bases). The CDR3 sequence is 15 residues long. V was pared by 6 bases and J by 7 bases, with 19 bases between. Germline lookup yields CDR1 SGHTA and CDR2 FQGNSA. CDR3: CASSAFPGGRNEQFF. CDR3 sequence (DNA): TGTGCCAGCAGTGCTTTCCCGGGGGGCCGAAATGAGCAGTTCTTC.

The chain carries TRBV7-9 and TRBJ2-7, with unresolved D. Between the trimmed V and J ends, which lost 5 bases and 6 bases, there was a span of 14 bases. Per germline, CDR1 SEHNR and CDR2 FQNEAQ (reference sequence). The CDR3 has 13 residues. CDR3 amino acids: CASSPPGSSEQYF. In DNA, the CDR3 is TGTGCCAGCAGCCCCCCGGGCAGTTCCGAGCAGTACTTC.